A selection of T cell receptor beta chains follows, all from one sample in a study of blood T cells in healthy people across ages. TCRdb re-analysed the 5' RACE reads in MiXCR, keeping a single row per CDR3 protein. The sample has 1.8 million or so distinct CDR3 sequences, roughly two fifths seen once. The sample consisted of blood. The receptors here all came from a human donor in good health. CDR3s include the opening cysteine and the closing phenylalanine or tryptophan. A D gene is named only where the DNA matches it firmly.

D gene,CDR3 length,V gene,J gene,CDR3 protein
-,14,TRBV5-1,TRBJ2-1,CASSTDLGYNEQFF
-,15,TRBV5-5,TRBJ2-7,CAGSLAPQGSYEQYF
-,16,TRBV7-9,TRBJ2-3,CASSLALLGSTDTQYF
-,16,TRBV4-2,TRBJ1-2,CASSRQDRWAGYGYTF
-,13,TRBV6-1,TRBJ1-1,CASSNTGPTEAFF
-,16,TRBV5-1,TRBJ2-7,CASSIAGTYTSYEQYF
TRBD1,12,TRBV12-3/TRBV12-4,TRBJ1-1,CASNERTGRAFF
-,13,TRBV29-1,TRBJ2-5,CSAWGGGQETQYF
-,14,TRBV2,TRBJ2-1,CASRRNGYYNEQFF
-,15,TRBV30,TRBJ2-1,CAWSLIGHPYNEQFF
-,16,TRBV4-2,TRBJ2-1,CASSQYSRDYYNEQFF
TRBD2,15,TRBV7-3,TRBJ2-3,CASSHGGGLGDTQYF
-,14,TRBV5-1,TRBJ1-5,CAFSLQAFNQPQHF
TRBD1,15,TRBV20-1,TRBJ2-7,CSAMGQSPYSYEQYF
TRBD1,15,TRBV7-2,TRBJ1-5,CASSLDGQEGQPQHF
-,16,TRBV3-1,TRBJ1-5,CASSPGWEVSNQPQHF
-,12,TRBV20-1,TRBJ2-7,CSARGDVHEQYF